This is a list of T cell receptor beta chains from one sample in a study of blood T cell repertoires in COVID-19. Assay used: immunoSEQ multiplex PCR; TCRdb lists only in-frame clones, some missing. The sample comprises over 150,000 clones, around 82% of which are singletons, and roughly 12% rests with the top ten. Material for sequencing was PBMCs or T cells enriched from blood (not recorded which). All receptors come from a man aged 35 to 55 who had recovered from COVID-19. Both conserved end residues are part of each CDR3. A D gene is named only where the DNA matches it firmly. Some rows mark clone size as missing; the rest say once, few, many or name a class of expanded clone.

D gene,clone size,J gene,V gene,CDR3 protein,CDR3 DNA
TRBD2,.,TRBJ2-3,TRBV9,CASSVATRAGVGTDTQYF,TGTGCCAGCAGCGTAGCTACGCGGGCGGGAGTCGGCACAGATACGCAGTATTTT
.,.,TRBJ2-3,TRBV5-5,CASTPSGILRDTQYF,TGTGCCAGCACCCCCTCCGGGATTCTCAGGGATACGCAGTATTTT
.,.,TRBJ1-4,TRBV15,CATSRDLEKLFF,TGTGCCACCAGCAGAGATCTGGAAAAACTGTTTTTT
TRBD1,.,TRBJ1-1,TRBV5-4,CASSPRGLGRNTEAFF,TGTGCCAGCAGCCCCAGGGGGCTAGGGAGGAACACTGAAGCTTTCTTT
.,.,TRBJ1-5,TRBV4-1,CASSQDGRFNQPQHF,TGCGCCAGCAGCCAAGATGGGAGGTTCAATCAGCCCCAGCATTTT
.,.,TRBJ1-2,TRBV2,CASRDYTNYGYTF,TGTGCCAGCAGAGACTACACAAACTATGGCTACACCTTC
.,once,TRBJ1-5,TRBV2,CASSEIALYGRDQPQHF,TGTGCCAGCAGTGAGATTGCGTTGTATGGGCGCGACCAGCCCCAGCATTTT
.,.,TRBJ1-4,TRBV30,CAWSALGTGATNEKLFF,TGTGCCTGGAGTGCCCTGGGGACTGGCGCAACTAATGAAAAACTGTTTTTT
TRBD1,.,TRBJ1-4,TRBV4-3,CASSHTGTVRNEKLFF,TGCGCCAGCAGCCATACGGGGACAGTCCGTAATGAAAAACTGTTTTTT
.,once,TRBJ1-6,TRBV6-5,CASSYVGLSNSPLHF,TGTGCCAGCAGTTACGTAGGACTAAGTAATTCACCCCTCCACTTT
TRBD2,once,TRBJ2-5,TRBV5-1,CASSSGTSALETQYF,TGCGCCAGCAGCTCCGGGACTAGCGCGTTAGAGACCCAGTACTTC
.,.,TRBJ1-2,TRBV30,CAWSGGNYGYTF,TGTGCCTGGAGCGGGGGTAACTATGGCTACACCTTC
.,.,TRBJ1-5,TRBV6-5,CASSRRADQPQHF,TGTGCCAGCAGCCGCAGGGCTGACCAGCCCCAGCATTTT
TRBD1,.,TRBJ1-1,TRBV19,CASMDQGGKDEAFF,TGTGCCAGTATGGATCAGGGGGGAAAGGATGAAGCTTTCTTT
.,.,TRBJ2-3,TRBV6-5,CASSSTVFLDTQYF,TGTGCCAGCAGTTCGACAGTTTTCCTAGATACGCAGTATTTT
.,once,TRBJ1-5,TRBV19,CASRWGGDGNQPQHF,TGTGCCAGTCGATGGGGCGGGGATGGCAATCAGCCCCAGCATTTT
TRBD1,.,TRBJ1-2,TRBV7-2,CASSFAGDRVSYGYTF,TGTGCCAGCAGCTTCGCCGGGGACAGGGTTTCTTATGGCTACACCTTC
.,.,TRBJ2-3,TRBV7-2,CASSSRSGSTDTQYF,TGTGCCAGCAGCTCCCGGAGCGGTAGCACAGATACGCAGTATTTT
.,.,TRBJ2-5,TRBV13,CASSSQASRETQYF,TGTGCCAGCAGCTCTCAGGCTTCCCGCGAGACCCAGTACTTC
.,.,TRBJ2-1,TRBV7-2,CASSPRAVEQFF,TGTGCCAGCAGCCCGCGGGCCGTTGAGCAGTTCTTC
TRBD1,.,TRBJ1-2,TRBV6-5,CASSLTGANYGYTF,TGTGCCAGCAGCCTGACAGGGGCCAACTATGGCTACACCTTC
TRBD1,.,TRBJ1-4,TRBV5-1,CASSLSIGQGAEKLFF,TGCGCCAGCAGCTTGTCGATCGGACAGGGGGCCGAAAAACTGTTTTTT
.,once,TRBJ1-2,TRBV7-9,CASSLSRGNYGYTF,TGTGCCAGCAGCTTAAGCCGGGGTAACTATGGCTACACCTTC
TRBD2,.,TRBJ2-1,TRBV19,CASSILSSGHNEQFF,TGTGCCAGTAGTATCCTCTCTAGCGGACACAATGAGCAGTTCTTC
.,.,TRBJ1-3,TRBV10-3,CATQGQPSGNTIYF,TGTGCCACCCAGGGACAACCCTCTGGAAACACCATATATTTT
TRBD2,.,TRBJ2-1,TRBV10-3,CAIRASGVDNEQFF,TGTGCCATCAGGGCTAGCGGGGTAGACAATGAGCAGTTCTTC
.,.,TRBJ2-7,TRBV7-2,CASSLVAGVEQYF,TGTGCCAGCAGCTTAGTGGCAGGGGTCGAGCAGTACTTC
.,few,TRBJ2-7,TRBV5-1,CASSISGTYEQYF,TGCGCCAGCAGCATAAGCGGAACCTACGAGCAGTACTTC
.,.,TRBJ2-1,TRBV5-5,CASSLAGRILLGEQFF,TGTGCCAGCAGCTTGGCCGGCAGGATTCTTTTGGGTGAGCAGTTCTTC
.,.,TRBJ1-4,TRBV2,CASSRPGGTNEKLFF,TGTGCCAGCAGTAGACCAGGAGGTACGAATGAAAAACTGTTTTTT
.,many,TRBJ1-1,TRBV7-2,CASSLEGGVFTEAFF,TGTGCCAGCAGCTTAGAGGGAGGGGTTTTCACTGAAGCTTTCTTT
.,.,TRBJ2-2,TRBV5-8,CASSQSGLGTGELFF,TGTGCCAGCAGCCAGAGCGGATTAGGGACCGGGGAGCTGTTTTTT
.,.,TRBJ2-2,TRBV3-1/TRBV3-2,CASSPSRGGELFF,TGTGCCAGCAGCCCCTCCAGGGGCGGGGAGCTGTTTTTT